This T cell receptor (beta chain) was captured in a study of T cells in Graves' hyperthyroidism and ophthalmopathy. Study in general: Specimen type is peripheral blood, collected at initial diagnosis prior to any treatment.

The length of the CDR3 is 13 residues. CDR1 is MNHEY, CDR2 SVGEGT, per germline. The V and J ends lost 7 bases and 0 bases respectively, with 6 bases between them. Amplification targeted TCR beta CDR3 regions from RNA transcripts. Carried out on the TCR CDR3, a first-round RT-PCR used the HTBI primer set. TCRdb re-derived calls from the multiplex PCR reads in MiXCR, one entry per CDR3 protein. The repertoire holds 500,000 to 550,000 distinct CDR3 sequences, with roughly 20% as singletons. General study results and limits: Ophthalmopathy and stable hyperthyroidism were separated by a 13 V-J model.

Points on this clonotype: Antigen: not known.

Patients counted as stable if ophthalmopathy did not develop within 18 months. Hyperthyroidism patients were newly diagnosed, had disease duration under 2 months, and were aged 18 to 65 years. Sequencing used blood. The chain recombines TRBV6-2 or TRBV6-3 with TRBJ2-2; D is undetermined. This sequence originates from a man younger than 35 with Graves' hyperthyroidism. The CDR3 here is CASMAANTGELFF. CDR3 bases: TGTGCCAGCATGGCTGCGAACACCGGGGAGCTGTTTTTT.